This TCR beta chain emerged from a study of neurological immune-mediated disorders (dated by TCRdb to between 2018 and 2021). The study in broad terms: Peripheral blood TCR-beta repertoires from patients with HTLV-I-associated myelopathy (HAM/TSP), patients with multiple sclerosis, and healthy controls were compared in the study using UMI-based sequencing. Alongside PBMC samples, the set of 106 TCR-beta libraries contained longitudinal samples, technical triplicates, and paired CD4+ and CD8+ T-cell subsets that had been sorted. The cohort comprised some 71 subjects: roughly 14 HAM/TSP patients, around 34 multiple sclerosis patients and approximately 20 healthy controls.

To synthesize cDNA, template-switch 5'RACE was performed with a primer carrying a 10-nucleotide random unique molecular identifier so that each TCR transcript was tagged. Every sequencing run yielded over 200 million TCR-beta sequences covering 15-18 subjects. Total RNA was extracted with the RNeasy kit. The KAPA Real-time Library Amplification kit was used to amplify TCR-beta VDJ regions with primers for the TCR constant region and the 5'RACE anchor. Sample indexes and Illumina adaptors were added in a first PCR, after which library yield was increased in a second PCR. After purification with Ampure beads, the TCR product of roughly 650 bp was size-selected on a 2% E-gel SizeSelection system. Before pooling, library quality was assessed on a Bioanalyzer, concentration was determined with Qubit, and library quantification was performed with the Kapa Library Quantification kit. Libraries were sequenced paired-end 2 x 150 bp on an Illumina HiSeq 2500. To increase sequence diversity, about 23-30% phiX was spiked into each library pool. Per the original workflow: The quality-filtered reads were processed with the UMI-based MiGEC pipeline, whose error correction step removed more than 80% of the raw TCR sequences. IMGT germline references were used for alignment of VDJ genes, and clonotypes were defined by a unique CDR3 amino acid sequence together with V-J genes. Clonal expansion, Shannon diversity and CDR3 relatedness (CalcPairwiseDistances, ClusterSamples) were evaluated with VDJtools, and phylogenetic trees were built with CLCbio workbench. Expanded clones were defined as having at least 8 unique UMIs, based on coefficient-of-variation modelling across technical triplicates. TCRdb passed the public sequencing reads through fastp at Q25 and MiXCR, retaining productive beta sequences. Each entry is one CDR3 protein sequence, shown with its most common DNA and genes. The V and J calls, along with clone size, are taken from TCRdb and not from the paper's own processing. Recorded for this sample are more than 70,000 distinct CDR3 sequences; roughly 15% of them occurred a single time. Approximately 15% of the sample is held by the ten biggest clonotypes.

The paper's findings and limits, for the study overall: Expanded clones from different subjects shared no identical CDR3 amino acid sequences, which suggests that TCR-beta repertoires were private in all groups. The highest TCR clonal expansion was observed in HAM/TSP patients, whereas the lowest was observed in MS patients, even when compared with healthy controls.

Details on this clonotype: The antigen this receptor binds is unknown. The record has no base qualities; no much larger clone is one base away.

The healthy controls were volunteers from blood banks in Maryland, USA. For unsorted PBMC libraries, 2 million PBMCs were used after storage in RNAlater at -80 degrees C until RNA extraction. Peripheral blood underwent Ficoll-Hypaque density gradient centrifugation to isolate PBMCs, which were then cryopreserved in liquid nitrogen. Sample: PBMCs. This receptor was obtained from a woman aged 40 to 50 in good health.

CDR3 sequence: CATSRDFGAGGPNQPQHF. The DNA sequence is given as TGTGCCACCAGCAGAGATTTCGGGGCAGGAGGACCTAATCAGCCCCAGCATTTT. The rearranged segments are TRBV15 and TRBJ1-5; the best D guess is TRBD1, with 5 bases matching. The CDR3, cysteine through phenylalanine, is 18 amino acids long. The sequence is cut down to CDR3 DNA, 54 bases in frame from base 1. The V and J ends are trimmed by 0 bases and 4 bases, leaving 19 bases between them. The germline V gene encodes CDR1 LNHNV and CDR2 YYDKDF (reference sequence). With the portions outside the CDR3 filled from the reference TRBV15 and TRBJ1-5 genes, the complete variable region becomes DAMVIQNPRYQVTQFGKPVTLSCSQTLNHNVMYWYQQKSSQAPKLLFHYYDKDFNNEADTPDNFQSRRPNTSFCFLDIRSPGLGDTAMYLCATSRDFGAGGPNQPQHFGDGTRLSIL.